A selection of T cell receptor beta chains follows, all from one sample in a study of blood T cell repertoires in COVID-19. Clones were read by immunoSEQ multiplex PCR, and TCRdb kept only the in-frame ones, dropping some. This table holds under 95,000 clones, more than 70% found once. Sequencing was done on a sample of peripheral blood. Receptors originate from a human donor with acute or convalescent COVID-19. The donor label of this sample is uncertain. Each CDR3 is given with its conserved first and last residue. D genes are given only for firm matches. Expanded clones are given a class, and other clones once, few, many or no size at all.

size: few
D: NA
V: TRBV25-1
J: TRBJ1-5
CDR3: CASSEGRGGTSNQPQHF
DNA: TGTGCCAGCAGTGAAGGTCGTGGAGGTACAAGCAATCAGCCCCAGCATTTT

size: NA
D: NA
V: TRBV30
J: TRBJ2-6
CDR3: CAGRGSGANVLTF
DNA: TGTGCCGGAAGGGGGTCTGGGGCCAACGTCCTGACTTTC

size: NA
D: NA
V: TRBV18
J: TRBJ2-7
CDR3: CASSWGHEQYF
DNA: TGTGCCAGCTCATGGGGCCACGAGCAGTACTTC

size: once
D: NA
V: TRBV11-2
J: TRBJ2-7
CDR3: CASSLGPQGSAYEQYF
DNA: TGTGCCAGCAGCTTAGGTCCACAGGGATCGGCCTACGAGCAGTACTTC

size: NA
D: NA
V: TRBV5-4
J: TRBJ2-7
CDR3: CASRPRGEASYEQYF
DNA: TGTGCCAGCAGACCTCGGGGAGAGGCTTCCTACGAGCAGTACTTC

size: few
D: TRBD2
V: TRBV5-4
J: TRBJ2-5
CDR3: CASSPRSGGLKETQYF
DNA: TGTGCCAGCAGCCCTAGGAGCGGGGGACTGAAAGAGACCCAGTACTTC

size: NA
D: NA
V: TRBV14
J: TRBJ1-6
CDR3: CASSQGGGSYNSPLHF
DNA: TGTGCCAGCAGCCAAGGGGGAGGATCCTATAATTCACCCCTCCACTTT

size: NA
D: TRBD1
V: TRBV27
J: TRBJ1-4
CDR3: CASSSQGAGGEKLFF
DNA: TGTGCCAGCAGTTCCCAGGGGGCAGGTGGTGAAAAACTGTTTTTT

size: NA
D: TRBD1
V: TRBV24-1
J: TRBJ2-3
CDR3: CSTGGLGGDTQYF
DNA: TGTTCTACAGGGGGCCTCGGGGGAGATACGCAGTATTTT

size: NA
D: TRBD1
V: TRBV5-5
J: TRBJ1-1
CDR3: CASSESRDRGAVTEAFF
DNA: TGTGCCAGCAGCGAATCTCGGGACAGGGGGGCTGTCACTGAAGCTTTCTTT

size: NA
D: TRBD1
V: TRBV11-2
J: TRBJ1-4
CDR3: CASSYRGTNEKLFF
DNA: TGTGCCAGCAGTTACAGGGGAACTAATGAAAAACTGTTTTTT

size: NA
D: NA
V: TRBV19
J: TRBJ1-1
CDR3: CASRAMNTEAFF
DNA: TGTGCCAGTAGGGCCATGAACACTGAAGCTTTCTTT

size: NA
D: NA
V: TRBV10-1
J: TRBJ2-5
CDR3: CASSESGGRETQYF
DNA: TGCGCCAGCAGTGAGTCTGGGGGCCGAGAGACCCAGTACTTC

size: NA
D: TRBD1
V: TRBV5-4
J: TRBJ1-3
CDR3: CASSPYSTGGDGDTIYF
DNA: TGTGCCAGCAGCCCATACTCGACAGGGGGCGATGGGGACACCATATATTTT

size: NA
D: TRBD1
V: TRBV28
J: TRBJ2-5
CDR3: CASSHYRDRGQETQYF
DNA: TGTGCCAGCAGTCATTACCGGGACAGGGGACAAGAGACCCAGTACTTC

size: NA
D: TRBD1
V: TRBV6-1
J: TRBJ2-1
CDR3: CASSEAPDRAINEQFF
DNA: TGTGCCAGCAGTGAAGCCCCGGACAGGGCGATTAATGAGCAGTTCTTC

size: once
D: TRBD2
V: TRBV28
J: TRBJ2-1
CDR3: CASSIPGLAGAYNEQFF
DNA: TGTGCCAGCAGTATTCCGGGACTAGCGGGGGCCTACAATGAGCAGTTCTTC

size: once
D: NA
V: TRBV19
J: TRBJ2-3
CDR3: CASSISSPEGTQYF
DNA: TGTGCCAGTAGTATCTCCAGTCCCGAGGGTACGCAGTATTTT

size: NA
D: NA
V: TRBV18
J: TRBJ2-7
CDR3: CASSPGTKSEQYF
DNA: TGTGCCAGCTCACCCGGGACAAAGAGCGAGCAGTACTTC

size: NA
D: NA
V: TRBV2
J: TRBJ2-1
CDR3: CASNEMGFGEQFF
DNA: TGTGCCAGCAACGAAATGGGCTTTGGTGAGCAGTTCTTC

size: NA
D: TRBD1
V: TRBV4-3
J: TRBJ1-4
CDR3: CASSLGQTPGGEKLFF
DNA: TGCGCCAGCAGCCTGGGACAGACACCCGGGGGTGAAAAACTGTTTTTT

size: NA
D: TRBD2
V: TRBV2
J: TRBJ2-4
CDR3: CASSEALRGDIQYF
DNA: TGTGCCAGCAGTGAAGCGCTTCGGGGGGACATTCAGTACTTC